Sequencing of this T cell receptor (beta chain) was carried out in a study of molecular identifiers for immune sequencing clone quantification. Isolation of naive CD8 T cells was achieved by sorting on a CD8+CD4-CCR7+CD45RA+ phenotype. Preparation methods for the bulk TCR libraries were those previously described, with listed TCR primers. A single record per CDR3 protein comes from TCRdb applying MiXCR to the PCR reads. The sample carries around 470,000 distinct CDR3 sequences, approximately 25% recorded once. The germline V and J ends were trimmed by 7 bases and 2 bases, with 12 bases remaining between them. In germline, CDR1 is MNHEY, CDR2 SVGAGI. CDR3 length equals 14 residues. Remarks on this clonotype: A much larger clonotype is one base distant, so this may be a read error.

The receptor's source is a human donor in good health. Some libraries in this study had Jurkat cell RNA spiked in. Sequenced material: naive CD8+ T cells from blood, with Jurkat cell RNA spiked in. Subset given: FACS-sorted CD8+CD4-CCR7+CD45RA+ naive T cells. J is TRBJ1-3 and V is TRBV6-5; unclear D gene. CDR3 in DNA: TGTGCCAGCACCCCTACGGGCCCTGGAAACACCATATATTTT. Amino acids: CASTPTGPGNTIYF.